Listed below are T cell receptor beta chains from one sample, sequenced in a study of T-cell reconstitution after alpha-beta-depleted transplantation in children. A single record per CDR3 protein comes from TCRdb applying MiXCR to the PCR reads. The top ten clones hold roughly 35% of a sample with 200,000 to 250,000 distinct CDR3 sequences, about 8.7% of them seen once. The sample here was PBMCs, mostly from graft donor cells, taken 360 days after TCRalphabeta/CD19-depleted stem cell transplant. The receptor set was obtained from a male patient between 2 and 10 years old who had a stem cell transplant for acute myeloid leukemia, so the T cells may come from the graft donor. The CDR3 runs from the conserved cysteine through the conserved F or W. The order of the fields is J gene, V gene, CDR3 protein.

j_call: TRBJ2-5; v_call: TRBV18; cdr3_aa: CASSPQRETQYF
j_call: TRBJ1-5; v_call: TRBV19; cdr3_aa: CASKRRTGVSWPQHF
j_call: TRBJ2-5; v_call: TRBV5-1; cdr3_aa: CASSVDTYQETQYF
j_call: TRBJ2-1; v_call: TRBV7-2; cdr3_aa: CASTLRWYRVDF
j_call: TRBJ1-4; v_call: TRBV19; cdr3_aa: CASSSDRGNEKLFF
j_call: TRBJ2-5; v_call: TRBV29-1; cdr3_aa: CSVIGIQETQYF
j_call: TRBJ1-1; v_call: TRBV12-3/TRBV12-4; cdr3_aa: CASSPTPTEAFF
j_call: TRBJ2-2; v_call: TRBV27; cdr3_aa: CASSPGQGAIVISTGELFF
j_call: TRBJ2-1; v_call: TRBV29-1; cdr3_aa: CSVEGLAGDSYNEQFF
j_call: TRBJ2-2; v_call: TRBV15; cdr3_aa: CATSRDSQGRTGELFF
j_call: TRBJ2-5; v_call: TRBV12-2; cdr3_aa: CASRLDPGQETQYF
j_call: TRBJ1-1; v_call: TRBV7-2; cdr3_aa: CASSPPLGVPEAFF
j_call: TRBJ2-7; v_call: TRBV7-2; cdr3_aa: CASSADREISEQYF
j_call: TRBJ2-2; v_call: TRBV9; cdr3_aa: CASSVRDIDTGELFF
j_call: TRBJ2-7; v_call: TRBV6-6; cdr3_aa: CASSYTGEQYF
j_call: TRBJ2-7; v_call: TRBV2; cdr3_aa: CASTGTSAFYEQYF
j_call: TRBJ1-1; v_call: TRBV5-1; cdr3_aa: CASSWNFEGLLNTEAFF
j_call: TRBJ1-1; v_call: TRBV12-3/TRBV12-4; cdr3_aa: CASSSRDLNTEAFF
j_call: TRBJ2-1; v_call: TRBV28; cdr3_aa: CASTNGFYNEQFF
j_call: TRBJ1-6; v_call: TRBV20-1; cdr3_aa: CSARPRGYNSPLHF
j_call: TRBJ2-3; v_call: TRBV7-2; cdr3_aa: CASSPTRDSSSTDTQYF
j_call: TRBJ2-5; v_call: TRBV15; cdr3_aa: CATSRDESETQYF
j_call: TRBJ2-7; v_call: TRBV20-1; cdr3_aa: CSGISGRAVFPEQYF
j_call: TRBJ1-6; v_call: TRBV6-1; cdr3_aa: CASSDPTGRKYSPLHF
j_call: TRBJ2-5; v_call: TRBV20-1; cdr3_aa: CSASPGETQYF
j_call: TRBJ1-3; v_call: TRBV7-9; cdr3_aa: CASSLYEGNSGNTIYF
j_call: TRBJ2-7; v_call: TRBV20-1; cdr3_aa: CSARDPTGRGGEQYF
j_call: TRBJ2-3; v_call: TRBV24-1; cdr3_aa: CATSDLGDTQYF
j_call: TRBJ2-4; v_call: TRBV3-1; cdr3_aa: CASRPTGRLAKNIQYF
j_call: TRBJ1-2; v_call: TRBV28; cdr3_aa: CASSSTGGEKSNYGYTF
j_call: TRBJ2-5; v_call: TRBV5-1; cdr3_aa: CASSLDPGQTQYF
j_call: TRBJ2-3; v_call: TRBV20-1; cdr3_aa: CSAPKSGGPRDTQYF
j_call: TRBJ2-2; v_call: TRBV5-1; cdr3_aa: CASSPSGSDGAGELFF
j_call: TRBJ2-7; v_call: TRBV4-3; cdr3_aa: CASSQRLAGLDEQYF
j_call: TRBJ2-4; v_call: TRBV18; cdr3_aa: CASSPRDRGGDIQYF
j_call: TRBJ2-6; v_call: TRBV12-3/TRBV12-4; cdr3_aa: CASSLGSGANVLTF
j_call: TRBJ1-2; v_call: TRBV7-2; cdr3_aa: CASILEHTNYGYTF
j_call: TRBJ2-7; v_call: TRBV25-1; cdr3_aa: CASSGAGWYHEQYF
j_call: TRBJ1-2; v_call: TRBV6-5; cdr3_aa: CASSRFFETANYGYTF
j_call: TRBJ1-2; v_call: TRBV19; cdr3_aa: CASSISGNYGYTF
j_call: TRBJ2-5; v_call: TRBV4-3; cdr3_aa: CASSQAPGQGEQTQYF
j_call: TRBJ2-7; v_call: TRBV5-1; cdr3_aa: CASSRDPYEQYF
j_call: TRBJ1-1; v_call: TRBV27; cdr3_aa: CATCYTEAFF
j_call: TRBJ2-7; v_call: TRBV12-3/TRBV12-4; cdr3_aa: CASSSSGASSYEQYF
j_call: TRBJ2-7; v_call: TRBV7-2; cdr3_aa: CASSLVLAGDHEQYF
j_call: TRBJ2-5; v_call: TRBV20-1; cdr3_aa: CSARDTAMETQYF
j_call: TRBJ2-3; v_call: TRBV21-1; cdr3_aa: CASSKGNRQGSTDTQYF
j_call: TRBJ1-6; v_call: TRBV12-3/TRBV12-4; cdr3_aa: CASRGTGSSPLHF
j_call: TRBJ2-4; v_call: TRBV20-1; cdr3_aa: CSGLWVGKNIQYF
j_call: TRBJ2-2; v_call: TRBV20-1; cdr3_aa: CSARDRGPGTGELFF
j_call: TRBJ2-7; v_call: TRBV20-1; cdr3_aa: CSARDLLAGVEQYF
j_call: TRBJ2-3; v_call: TRBV7-2; cdr3_aa: CASSPYSGRSTDTQYF
j_call: TRBJ2-1; v_call: TRBV5-1; cdr3_aa: CASSPGTGATDEQFF
j_call: TRBJ2-1; v_call: TRBV11-1; cdr3_aa: CASSPYRASGSRNEQFF
j_call: TRBJ1-1; v_call: TRBV5-6; cdr3_aa: CASRSEGGNTEAFF
j_call: TRBJ1-2; v_call: TRBV28; cdr3_aa: CASTRPRGGYYGYTF
j_call: TRBJ1-5; v_call: TRBV2; cdr3_aa: CASSASVNSNQPQHF